This T cell receptor (beta chain) was identified during a study of tumor and adjacent non-tumor tissue in lung cancer. General observations from the study: Significantly higher TCR diversity was found in tumor than normal lung.

Notes on this clonotype: Its antigen is unidentified. The junction does not match germline at one end; this may be a read error.

RNA was extracted from bulk tissue without any cell sorting. A modified ARM-PCR protocol with three rounds of nested PCR amplified TCRbeta. MiXCR was run by TCRdb on the multiplex PCR reads, yielding one entry per CDR3 protein. This sample yields 78,000 or so distinct CDR3 sequences, of which over 75% are seen a single time; about an eighth belongs to the top ten. The V gene's germline CDR1 is SEHNR and CDR2 FQNEAQ (reference sequence). CDR3 length: 16 residues. This TCR was recovered from a woman between 50 and 59 years old with non-small cell lung cancer. The chain joins TRBV7-9 to TRBJ2-6, with 7 positions matching TRBD1. Sequencing was done on a sample of lung tumor tissue. CDR3 loop: CASSPGQDSGANGLIF. The DNA of the CDR3 is TGTGCCAGCAGCCCCGGACAGGACTCTGGGGCCAACGGCCTGATTTTC.